The clone carrying this T cell receptor beta chain was observed at least ten times. Its antigen is currently unknown. This sample is part of a study of T cell repertoires in cytomegalovirus infection. Study at large: In public TCR beta signatures, there were indications of both CMV infection and matching HLA type.

TCRdb independently ran MiXCR on the reads; one entry per CDR3 protein. The table lists some 320,000 distinct CDR3 sequences, 25% to 30% of them singletons. The V gene lost 9 bases and the J gene lost 5 bases, with 10 bases spanning the gap. In germline, CDR1 is SEHNR, CDR2 FQNEAQ (reference sequence). The CDR3 loop spans 11 amino acids. This chain joins TRBV7-9 and TRBJ2-5; possibly TRBD2 for D (6 bases). This specimen was cultured PBMCs, taken from culture after CMV antigen stimulation. The sequence was obtained from a human donor in good health (CMV status not recorded). Some clones in this sample may be carry-over from other donors' samples. CDR3 residues: CASGGSETQYF. The CDR3, as DNA: TGTGCCAGTGGGGGGTCGGAGACCCAGTACTTC.